This TCR beta chain was documented in a study of blood T cells in healthy people across ages. V was cut by 3 bases and J by 4 bases, with 22 bases left in between. Germline values: CDR1 SGHRS, CDR2 YFSETQ. The CDR3 is 17 residues long. For the second PCR, which ran for roughly 6 to 12 cycles, a sample-barcoded 5' primer and a J-beta primer mix were used. From the 5' RACE reads, TCRdb called clonotypes with MiXCR, one entry per CDR3 protein. Of fewer than 1 million distinct CDR3 sequences listed, around 42% are singletons. This chain joins TRBV5-1 and TRBJ2-5, with a possible D match to TRBD1 (6 bases). The sequencing sample was made of blood. This TCR came from a man aged 55 to 70 in good health. The CDR3 loop reads CASSSRSLTIGGETQYF. The CDR3 coding sequence is TGCGCCAGCAGCTCCCGATCTTTGACCATAGGGGGAGAGACCCAGTACTTC.